This T cell receptor (beta chain) was captured in a study of technical replicates of blood from several donors. TCRdb keeps only in-frame clones here, not all; method: immunoSEQ multiplex PCR. Seen here are about 88,000 clones, roughly 93% observed once, and the top ten hold around 0.24%. CDR3 length equals 14 residues. CDR1 and CDR2 from the germline V gene are WNHNN and SYGVQD (reference sequence). V was cut by 3 bases and J by 9 bases, with 15 bases left in between. This receptor was taken from a human donor in good health. Material: T cells isolated from PBMCs. The chain combines TRBV10-1 with TRBJ2-1; a possible D gene is TRBD2 (6 bases). CDR3 bases: TGCGCCAGCAGTGAAGTGGGGGGAGTGGGTGAGCAGTTCTTC. Residues: CASSEVGGVGEQFF.